A selection of T cell receptor beta chains follows, all from one sample in a study of shared clonotypes between healthy human individuals. Only in-frame clones appear in the TCRdb table, and some are missing; sequencing was by immunoSEQ multiplex PCR. The data contain around 1.9 million clones, roughly 91% of them singletons. Sequenced: naive CD8+ T cells from PBMCs. The receptors derive from a man between 18 and 35 years old in good health. Some clones in this sample may be carry-over from other donors' samples. The CDR3 runs from the conserved cysteine through the conserved F or W. D genes are given only for firm matches. Clone size is not always given. Where it is, it says once, few, many or a class for expanded clones.

v_call,clone_size,j_call,d_call,cdr3_aa,cdr3_nt
TRBV6-5,NA,TRBJ2-2,NA,CASSQGAGELFF,TGTGCCAGCAGTCAAGGCGCCGGGGAGCTGTTTTTT
TRBV27,NA,TRBJ1-2,TRBD1,CASSLTGGWLYGYTF,TGTGCCAGCAGTTTGACAGGGGGCTGGCTCTATGGCTACACCTTC
TRBV5-5,NA,TRBJ1-2,NA,CASSGVFHGAVDYGYTF,TGTGCCAGCAGCGGGGTGTTTCACGGGGCTGTGGACTATGGCTACACCTTC
TRBV7-8,NA,TRBJ1-5,NA,CASSLGRGDSNQPQHF,TGTGCCAGCAGCTTAGGTCGAGGAGATAGCAATCAGCCCCAGCATTTT
TRBV27,few,TRBJ1-5,NA,CASKTVGGNQPQHF,TGTGCCAGCAAGACTGTTGGGGGAAATCAGCCCCAGCATTTT
TRBV6-6,NA,TRBJ1-3,TRBD1,CASTLQGSSGNTIYF,TGTGCCAGCACCTTACAGGGGTCATCAGGAAACACCATATATTTT
TRBV19,NA,TRBJ2-1,NA,CASSIYSGRYNEQFF,TGTGCCAGTAGTATCTACTCCGGACGGTACAATGAGCAGTTCTTC
TRBV11-2,once,TRBJ1-1,NA,CASSFGADTEAFF,TGTGCCAGCAGCTTCGGGGCAGACACTGAAGCTTTCTTT
TRBV4-3,NA,TRBJ2-1,TRBD2,CASRKTSGLYNEQFF,TGCGCCAGCAGAAAGACTAGCGGTCTTTACAATGAGCAGTTCTTC
TRBV28,NA,TRBJ2-5,NA,CASSLPPPRRLEETQYF,TGTGCCAGCAGTTTACCCCCCCCTCGTCGCCTGGAGGAGACCCAGTACTTC
TRBV13,once,TRBJ2-1,NA,CASSFSGNEQFF,TGTGCCAGCAGCTTTAGCGGCAATGAGCAGTTCTTC
TRBV9,NA,TRBJ2-1,TRBD2,CASSSPVAGGYNEQFF,TGTGCCAGCAGCTCCCCGGTAGCGGGAGGGTACAATGAGCAGTTCTTC
TRBV11-2,NA,TRBJ2-7,TRBD2,CASSPGLAGSSYEQYF,TGTGCCAGCAGCCCAGGGCTAGCGGGATCCTCCTACGAGCAGTACTTC
TRBV27,few,TRBJ1-5,NA,CASSRGSLNQPQHF,TGTGCCAGCAGTCGCGGGAGCTTAAATCAGCCCCAGCATTTT
TRBV29-1,NA,TRBJ2-1,TRBD2,CSVEGTIYNEQFF,TGCAGCGTTGAGGGGACTATATACAATGAGCAGTTCTTC
TRBV28,NA,TRBJ1-1,NA,CASSAGAGFSAEAFF,TGTGCCAGCAGCGCCGGGGCAGGGTTTTCGGCTGAAGCTTTCTTT
TRBV30,few,TRBJ2-2,NA,CAWSVRGGNTGELFF,TGTGCCTGGAGTGTCCGGGGTGGGAACACCGGGGAGCTGTTTTTT
TRBV18,NA,TRBJ2-2,NA,CASSPVDREELFF,TGTGCCAGCTCACCCGTCGACCGGGAGGAGCTGTTTTTT
TRBV6-5,once,TRBJ2-7,NA,CASSYSGAVYEQYF,TGTGCCAGCAGTTACTCAGGGGCCGTCTACGAGCAGTACTTC
TRBV28,NA,TRBJ2-7,TRBD2,CASIVAQGGSSYEQYF,TGTGCCAGCATCGTAGCCCAGGGCGGGAGCTCCTACGAGCAGTACTTC
TRBV28,NA,TRBJ1-5,NA,CASTYNNQPQHF,TGTGCCAGCACCTACAACAATCAGCCCCAGCATTTT
TRBV10-3,few,TRBJ1-2,NA,CAISDGQYYGYTF,TGTGCCATCAGTGATGGGCAGTACTATGGCTACACCTTC
TRBV4-2,NA,TRBJ2-7,NA,CASSQPQREGVIYEQYF,TGTGCCAGCAGCCAACCCCAGAGGGAGGGGGTGATCTACGAGCAGTACTTC
TRBV11-2,NA,TRBJ2-1,NA,CASSNNEQFF,TGTGCCAGCAGTAACAATGAGCAGTTCTTC
TRBV2,NA,TRBJ2-1,TRBD2,CASTWDVGSYSGIYNEQFF,TGTGCCAGCACCTGGGACGTAGGGTCATATAGCGGGATCTACAATGAGCAGTTCTTC
TRBV27,once,TRBJ2-7,NA,CASSLFDVNLGYEQYF,TGTGCCAGCAGTTTATTCGACGTCAATTTGGGGTACGAGCAGTACTTC
TRBV27,NA,TRBJ2-7,NA,CASSRGAGLLSTRQYF,TGTGCCAGCAGTCGCGGGGCGGGACTCTTATCCACCCGGCAGTACTTC
TRBV27,NA,TRBJ1-5,NA,CASSWGSNQPQHF,TGTGCCAGCAGCTGGGGGAGCAATCAGCCCCAGCATTTT
TRBV28,NA,TRBJ1-5,NA,CASSFGGNQPQHF,TGTGCCAGCAGTTTCGGTGGCAATCAGCCCCAGCATTTT
TRBV7-9,NA,TRBJ2-3,TRBD1,CATRLTGITDTQYF,TGTGCCACCAGATTGACAGGGATAACAGATACGCAGTATTTT
TRBV30,NA,TRBJ2-7,TRBD1,CAWTAYRDRSSYEQYF,TGTGCCTGGACCGCCTATCGGGACAGGTCCTCCTACGAGCAGTACTTC
TRBV7-9,NA,TRBJ2-1,TRBD1,CASSLLGQVLPSYNEQFF,TGTGCCAGCAGCTTATTGGGACAGGTCTTACCATCCTACAATGAGCAGTTCTTC
TRBV9,NA,TRBJ2-2,NA,CASSVAWKGQNTGELFF,TGTGCCAGCAGCGTAGCCTGGAAGGGCCAGAACACCGGGGAGCTGTTTTTT
TRBV4-3,NA,TRBJ1-2,NA,CASSQTHYSGGLHYGYTF,TGCGCCAGCAGCCAGACACATTACAGCGGGGGGCTTCACTATGGCTACACCTTC
TRBV6-5,NA,TRBJ1-1,NA,CASSFTDRNTEAFF,TGTGCCAGCAGTTTCACCGACAGGAACACTGAAGCTTTCTTT
TRBV5-1,NA,TRBJ1-1,NA,CASSPTGTGNTEAFF,TGCGCCAGCAGCCCAACCGGGACGGGGAACACTGAAGCTTTCTTT
TRBV27,NA,TRBJ2-7,NA,CASSLKWQGSYEQYF,TGTGCCAGCAGTTTAAAATGGCAGGGCTCCTACGAGCAGTACTTC
TRBV6-1,NA,TRBJ1-4,TRBD1,CASSEGTGVNEKLFF,TGTGCCAGCAGTGAAGGAACAGGGGTGAATGAAAAACTGTTTTTT